These 20 T cell receptor beta chains share one sample of origin, sequenced in a study of CD8 T cells in Susac syndrome. Random hexamers were used to reverse transcribe the RNA input (about 0.5 to 1 ug). Each CDR3 protein is one row after TCRdb ran MiXCR on the immunoSEQ multiplex PCR reads. In the table there are fewer than 85,000 distinct CDR3 sequences, roughly 94% of which are singletons. The sequenced sample was CD8+ T cells from PBMCs. The receptors were gathered from a human donor with Susac syndrome.

The chain carries TRBV20-1 and TRBJ2-2; a weak D match, TRBD1 (11 bases). Germline V gives CDR1 DFQATT, CDR2 SNEGSKA (reference sequence). This CDR3 is 19 amino acids long. Trimming left V 5 bases short and J 4 bases short, with 29 bases between. The CDR3 nucleotides read TGCAGTGCTGCAGGGACAGGGGGGATAGCGGGGGGATTCACCGGGGAGCTGTTTTTT. Protein: CSAAGTGGIAGGFTGELFF.

In the case of this clonotype: One junction end does not reproduce the germline sequence, and a read error may be involved. The chain has TRBV3-1 and TRBJ2-6, with D possibly being TRBD1 (6 bases). CDR1 is LGHDT and CDR2 is YNNKEL in the germline V gene (reference sequence). The CDR3 is 18 amino acids. The CDR3: CASNQQGRGLSGANVLTF. In nucleotides, the CDR3 is TGTGCCAGCAACCAACAGGGCCGGGGCCTCTCTGGGGCCAACGTCCTGACTTTC.

V is TRBV21-1 and J is TRBJ1-5; the table assigns TRBD1, which was not confirmed against the DNA. TRBV21-1 is termed a pseudogene. The length of the CDR3 is 15 residues. The CDR3 sequence: CASSKEGTGGKPQHF. The CDR3 region has the DNA TGTGCCAGCAGCAAAGAAGGGACAGGGGGCAAGCCCCAGCATTTT.

V and J are TRBV20-1 and TRBJ2-4, with TRBD1 matching over 9 bases. There are 19 residues in the CDR3. CDR1 and CDR2 (germline): DFQATT, SNEGSKA (reference sequence). Trimming at V came to 1 base and at J to 0 bases, leaving 13 bases not matched to a gene. The CDR3 coding sequence is TGCAGTGCTAGAGCGGGGGACAGGGATCGAAGAAGAGCCAAAAACATTCAGTACTTC. This encodes CSARAGDRDRRRAKNIQYF.

This chain uses TRBV7-9 with TRBJ2-1; D possibly corresponds to TRBD1 (6 bases). The germline V gene has CDR1 SEHNR and CDR2 FQNEAQ (reference sequence). The CDR3 length is 16 residues. Trimming removed 4 bases at V and 4 bases at J, with 17 bases between. CDR3: CASSSRTGTPYNEQFF. In nucleotides, the CDR3 is TGTGCCAGCAGCTCACGGACCGGGACACCTTACAATGAGCAGTTCTTC.

V usage is TRBV4-3 and J usage is TRBJ2-3; unclear D gene. Trimming removed 4 bases at V and 2 bases at J, with 7 bases between. This CDR3 has 13 amino acids. Germline-derived CDR1 and CDR2 are LGHNA and YSLEER. The CDR3 sequence: CASSPDFTDTQYF. The CDR3 DNA sequence: TGCGCCAGCAGCCCCGACTTCACAGATACGCAGTATTTT.

The J gene is TRBJ1-2, the V gene TRBV3-1; D ambiguous. This CDR3 has 16 residues. Germline loops: CDR1 LGHDT, CDR2 YNNKEL (reference sequence). V was clipped by 0 bases and J by 4 bases, with 15 bases between them. CDR3 DNA sequence: TGTGCCAGCAGCCAAGAAGAGGAAGGGAAAGTCTATGGCTACACCTTC. Translation gives CASSQEEEGKVYGYTF.

The chain combines TRBV19 with TRBJ1-1; TRBD1 matches at 8 bases. Trimming at V came to 5 bases and at J to 3 bases, leaving 8 bases not matched to a gene. This CDR3 has 15 residues. Per germline, CDR1 LNHDA and CDR2 SQIVND (reference sequence). In DNA form, the CDR3 reads TGTGCCAGTAGTGCCGACAGGGGAGGGGACACTGAAGCTTTCTTT. Translated, it gives CASSADRGGDTEAFF.

The chain has TRBV28 and TRBJ2-1; the D gene is possibly TRBD2 (7 bases). V lost 1 base and J lost 8, with 12 bases in between. The CDR3 covers 14 residues. Germline CDR1 reads MDHEN; CDR2 reads SYDVKM. The CDR3: CASSLYGGPDEQFF. The CDR3 nucleotides read TGTGCCAGCAGTTTATACGGGGGGCCGGATGAGCAGTTCTTC.

The genes are TRBV29-1 and TRBJ2-1; perhaps TRBD1 as D (6 bases). Trimming removed 7 bases from V and 15 bases from J, with 10 bases in between. The CDR3 contains 8 residues. Germline CDR1 is SQVTM and CDR2 is ANQGSEA. As DNA, the CDR3 is TGCAGCGAAGGGGGTACGTTCTTC. Translation: CSEGGTFF.

For the CDR3, the DNA is TGTGCCAGCAGTTTACGGGGGGCCAAAAACATTCAGTACTTC. Its protein is CASSLRGAKNIQYF. V is TRBV27 and J is TRBJ2-4; maybe TRBD2 (6 bases). CDR1 is MNHEY and CDR2 is SMNVEV in the germline V gene (reference sequence). The V end lost 2 bases, the J end lost 1 base, and 6 bases lay between the germline ends. This CDR3 is 14 amino acids long.

The J gene is TRBJ1-5, the V gene TRBV27, with unresolved D. CDR1 is MNHEY and CDR2 is SMNVEV in the germline V gene (reference sequence). This CDR3 has 13 residues. Trimming took off 3 bases at V and 7 bases at J, with 10 bases between the two ends. The CDR3 DNA reads as TGTGCCAGCAGTTTGGGTATCAGGCAGCCCCAGCATTTT. Protein product: CASSLGIRQPQHF.

The rearrangement uses TRBV5-4 and TRBJ1-1; D perhaps matches TRBD1 (5 bases). This CDR3 has 15 amino acids. Trimming took 1 base from V and 1 from J, leaving 11 bases between them. Germline CDR1 reads SGHNT; CDR2 reads YYREEE (reference sequence). Here the CDR3 DNA reads TGTGCCAGCAGCTTGCTCGGTGGGGCGAACACTGAAGCTTTCTTT. Its translation: CASSLLGGANTEAFF. Full variable domain (rest looked up from reference TRBV5-4 and TRBJ1-1): ETGVTQSPTHLIKTRGQQVTLRCSSQSGHNTVSWYQQALGQGPQFIFQYYREEENGRGNFPPRFSGLQFPNYSSELNVNALELDDSALYLCASSLLGGANTEAFFGQGTRLTVV.

V usage is TRBV6-5 and J usage is TRBJ2-1; TRBD1 agrees at 9 bases. The germline V gene has CDR1 MNHEY and CDR2 SVGAGI. The J segment lost 5 bases and the V segment lost 0 bases, leaving 2 bases of the junction unmatched. There are 15 residues in the CDR3. CDR3 nucleotides: TGTGCCAGCAGTTACTCGTGGACAGGGGACAATGAGCAGTTCTTC. Its translation: CASSYSWTGDNEQFF.

CDR3 region: CSATEDTQYF. The CDR3 bases are TGCAGTGCCACGGAAGATACGCAGTATTTT. The chain carries TRBV20-1 and TRBJ2-3, with D unclear. Germline CDR1 is DFQATT and CDR2 is SNEGSKA (reference sequence). V was trimmed by 6 bases and J by 5 bases, leaving 6 bases between them. This CDR3 comprises 10 residues.

The rearrangement uses TRBV6-5 and TRBJ2-5; TRBD1 might be the D (5 bases). Germline values: CDR1 MNHEY, CDR2 SVGAGI. This CDR3 spans 14 amino acids. V was trimmed by 6 bases and J by 8 bases, leaving 19 bases between them. CDR3 protein: CASSPSSDRDTQYF. The CDR3 coding sequence is TGTGCCAGCAGCCCGTCATCCGACAGAGATACCCAGTACTTC.

V and J are TRBV2 and TRBJ2-7; D is tentatively TRBD1 or TRBD2 (5 bases each). The V gene's germline CDR1 is SNHLY and CDR2 FYNNEI. The CDR3 sequence is 10 residues long. V dropped 8 bases and J dropped 7 bases, with 9 bases sitting between them. The CDR3 coding sequence is TGTGCCAGCGGGGGACGAGAGCAGTACTTC. It is translated as CASGGREQYF.

The CDR3 spells CASERSVSYEQYF. The CDR3 nucleotides are TGTGCCAGCGAAAGAAGCGTCTCCTACGAGCAGTACTTC. The rearrangement uses TRBV7-9 and TRBJ2-7; D uncertain. The CDR3 length is 13 residues. Germline values: CDR1 SEHNR, CDR2 FQNEAQ (reference sequence). Trimming took off 8 bases at V and 0 bases at J, with 11 bases between the two ends.

CDR3 protein: CASSLDSYTGELFF. CDR3 sequence (DNA): TGTGCCAGCAGCTTAGACAGCTACACCGGGGAGCTGTTTTTT. The rearrangement links TRBV7-3 to TRBJ2-2; possibly TRBD1 for D (5 bases). Germline assignment: CDR1 SGHTA and CDR2 FQGTGA. Trimming pared 2 bases from V and 3 bases from J, leaving 7 bases between. The CDR3 is 14 residues long.

The rearrangement links TRBV9 to TRBJ2-7; D is undetermined. V lost 1 base, J lost 5 bases, and 13 bases lay in between. This CDR3 contains 14 residues. The germline CDR1 and CDR2 sequences are SGDLS and YYNGEE. The CDR3 bases are TGTGCCAGCAGCGTATTTGCCTCTCTCGACGAGCAGTACTTC. Protein: CASSVFASLDEQYF.